These 8 T cell receptor beta chains originate from one sample sequenced in a study of T cell repertoires in cytomegalovirus infection. TCRdb itself ran the reads through MiXCR, one entry per CDR3 protein. The data hold 200,000 to 300,000 distinct CDR3 sequences, with roughly 9.1% observed a single time. Sequencing input: PBMCs. Receptors originate from a human donor in good health (CMV status not recorded). Some clones in this sample may be carry-over from other donors' samples.

In this sample, this clonotype turned up many times. A junction end diverges from the germline sequence, so it may reflect a read error. This sequence joins TRBV7-2 and TRBJ1-1; D might be TRBD1 (5 bases). Germline lookup yields CDR1 SGHTA and CDR2 FQGNSA. The CDR3 is 15 amino acids. CDR3 region: CASSIARVGVTEAFF. The CDR3 DNA reads TGTGCCAGCAGCATAGCCAGGGTGGGGGTCACTGAAGCTTTCTTT.

The chain couples TRBV30 to TRBJ2-5; TRBD2 matches 15 bases. CDR1 and CDR2 from the germline V gene are GTSNPN and SVGIG (reference sequence). The CDR3 spans 16 residues. After removal of 2 bases from V and 4 bases from J, the junction contained 5 bases not matched to a gene. The CDR3 is CAWSPGLAGGIETQYF. In nucleotides, the CDR3 is TGTGCCTGGAGTCCGGGACTAGCGGGAGGAATAGAGACCCAGTACTTC.

This clonotype was picked up many times. This chain uses TRBV7-2 with TRBJ2-3; the match to TRBD2 covers 8 bases. This CDR3 region has 14 residues. J lost 8 bases, V lost 3 bases, and 7 bases had no gene match. Germline V CDR1 and CDR2: SGHTA, FQGNSA. In DNA, the CDR3 is TGTGCCAGCAGCTTTGTGGAAGCGGGGGTTACGCAGTATTTT. It codes for CASSFVEAGVTQYF.

This clonotype came up many times. The V and J genes are TRBV7-2 and TRBJ2-3; the match to TRBD2 covers 10 bases. The CDR3 is 17 amino acids. Trimming at V came to 1 base and at J to 5 bases, leaving 9 bases not matched to a gene. Germline CDR1 SGHTA, CDR2 FQGNSA. CDR3 loop: CASSLEGLAGEGDTQYF. The CDR3 region has the DNA TGTGCCAGCAGCTTAGAGGGGCTAGCGGGGGAAGGAGATACGCAGTATTTT.

V is TRBV20-1 and J is TRBJ1-4; 9 nucleotides line up with TRBD1. This CDR3 is 17 amino acids long. V lost 1 base, J lost 5 bases, and 11 bases stayed unmatched. The germline V gene has CDR1 DFQATT and CDR2 SNEGSKA (reference sequence). The CDR3 DNA sequence: TGCAGTGCTAGAGTGAGGACAGGGGCCGCGACAAATGAAAAACTGTTTTTT. It codes for CSARVRTGAATNEKLFF.

J is TRBJ1-1 and V is TRBV12-3 or TRBV12-4, with D hard to call. Trimming removed 3 bases at V and 6 bases at J, with 11 bases between. There are 13 residues in the CDR3. The DNA for the CDR3 is TGTGCCAGCAGTTTTTATACTGCCGCTGAAGCTTTCTTT. Its protein product is CASSFYTAAEAFF.

The chain combines TRBV18 with TRBJ2-7, with D perhaps being TRBD1 or TRBD2 (5 bases each). Germline V gene data show CDR1 as KGHSH and CDR2 as LQKENI. The ends were cut back, 1 base at V and 6 bases at J, with 19 bases in the middle. The CDR3 is 16 residues long. Written as DNA, the CDR3 is TGTGCCAGCTCACCACTGGGACCGCCTGGGGAAGGCGAGCAGTACTTC. It yields the protein CASSPLGPPGEGEQYF.

This clonotype has at least ten counts. The rearrangement links TRBV19 to TRBJ1-5; 9 bases agree with TRBD1. V was clipped by 8 bases and J by 1 base; unmatched bases: 3. The CDR3 extends over 14 amino acids. Germline values: CDR1 LNHDA, CDR2 SQIVND (reference sequence). The CDR3 sequence is CASYGTGSNQPQHF. As DNA, the CDR3 is TGTGCCAGTTATGGGACAGGGAGCAATCAGCCCCAGCATTTT. Using reference TRBV19 and TRBJ1-5 for the parts outside the CDR3, the full variable domain is DGGITQSPKYLFRKEGQNVTLSCEQNLNHDAMYWYRQDPGQGLRLIYYSQIVNDFQKGDIAEGYSVSREKKESFPLTVTSAQKNPTAFYLCASYGTGSNQPQHFGDGTRLSIL.